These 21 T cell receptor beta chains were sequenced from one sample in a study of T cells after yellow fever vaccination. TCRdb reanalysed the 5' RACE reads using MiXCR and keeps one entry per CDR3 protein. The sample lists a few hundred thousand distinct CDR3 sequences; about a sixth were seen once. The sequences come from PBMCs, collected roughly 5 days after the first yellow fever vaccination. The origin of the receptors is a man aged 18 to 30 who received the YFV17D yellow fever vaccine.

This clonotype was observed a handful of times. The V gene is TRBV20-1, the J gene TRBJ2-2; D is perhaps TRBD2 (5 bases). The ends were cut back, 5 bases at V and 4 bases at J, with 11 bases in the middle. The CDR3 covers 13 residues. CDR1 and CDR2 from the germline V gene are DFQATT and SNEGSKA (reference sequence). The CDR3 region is CSAQRAVTGELFF. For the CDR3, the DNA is TGCAGTGCTCAGAGGGCCGTCACCGGGGAGCTGTTTTTT.

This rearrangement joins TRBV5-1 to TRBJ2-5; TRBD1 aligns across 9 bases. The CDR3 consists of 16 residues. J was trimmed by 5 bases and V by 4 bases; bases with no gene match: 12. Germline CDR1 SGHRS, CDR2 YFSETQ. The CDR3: CASSRRDRAGGETQYF. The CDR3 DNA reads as TGCGCCAGCAGCCGAAGGGACAGGGCCGGAGGGGAGACCCAGTACTTC.

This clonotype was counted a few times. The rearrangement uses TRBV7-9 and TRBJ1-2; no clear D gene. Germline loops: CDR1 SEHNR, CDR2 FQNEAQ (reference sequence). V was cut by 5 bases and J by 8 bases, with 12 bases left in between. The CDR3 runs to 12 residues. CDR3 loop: CASSRDLKGYTF. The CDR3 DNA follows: TGTGCCAGCAGCAGGGATTTGAAAGGCTACACCTTC.

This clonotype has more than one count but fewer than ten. The CDR3 nucleotides are TGTGCCAGCAGTCCTGCCGGGACTAGTGCCGGGACCCAGTACTTC. Protein: CASSPAGTSAGTQYF. The chain couples TRBV12-3 or TRBV12-4 to TRBJ2-5; 8 nucleotides match TRBD2. CDR3 length: 15 residues. Germline trimming cut 5 bases from V and 7 bases from J; bases unmatched to any gene: 12.

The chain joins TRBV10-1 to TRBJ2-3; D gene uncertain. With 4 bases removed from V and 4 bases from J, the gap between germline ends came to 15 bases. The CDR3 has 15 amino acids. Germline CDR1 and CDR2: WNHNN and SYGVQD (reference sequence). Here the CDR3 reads CASSAQPTTADTQYF. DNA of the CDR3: TGCGCCAGCAGTGCTCAGCCAACCACGGCAGATACGCAGTATTTT.

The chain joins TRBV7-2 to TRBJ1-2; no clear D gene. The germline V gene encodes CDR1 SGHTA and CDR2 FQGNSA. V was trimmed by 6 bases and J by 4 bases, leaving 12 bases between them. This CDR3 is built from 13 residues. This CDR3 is CASSSDGIYGYTF. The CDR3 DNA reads TGTGCCAGCAGTTCCGACGGCATCTATGGCTACACCTTC. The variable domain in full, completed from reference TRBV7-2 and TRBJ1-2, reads GAGVSQSPSNKVTEKGKDVELRCDPISGHTALYWYRQSLGQGLEFLIYFQGNSAPDKSGLPSDRFSAERTGGSVSTLTIQRTQQEDSAVYLCASSSDGIYGYTFGSGTRLTVV.

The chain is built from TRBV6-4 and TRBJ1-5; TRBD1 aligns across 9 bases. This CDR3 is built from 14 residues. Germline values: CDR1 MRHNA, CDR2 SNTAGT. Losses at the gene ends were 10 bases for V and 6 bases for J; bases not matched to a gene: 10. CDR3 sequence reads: CAISYRDRAQPQHF. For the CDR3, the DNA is TGTGCCATATCTTACCGGGACAGGGCTCAGCCCCAGCATTTT.

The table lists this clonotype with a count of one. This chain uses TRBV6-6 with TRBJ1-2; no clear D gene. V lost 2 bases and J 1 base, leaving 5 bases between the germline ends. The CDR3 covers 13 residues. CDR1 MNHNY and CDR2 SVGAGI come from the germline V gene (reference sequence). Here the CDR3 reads CASSYRSNYGYTF. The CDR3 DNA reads TGTGCCAGCAGTTACAGGAGTAACTATGGCTACACCTTC.

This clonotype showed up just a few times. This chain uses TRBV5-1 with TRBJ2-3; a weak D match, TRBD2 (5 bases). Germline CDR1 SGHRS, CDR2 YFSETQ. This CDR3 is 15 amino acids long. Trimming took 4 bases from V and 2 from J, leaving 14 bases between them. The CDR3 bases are TGCGCCAGCAGCAAGGACGGACTGTACACAGATACGCAGTATTTT. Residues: CASSKDGLYTDTQYF.

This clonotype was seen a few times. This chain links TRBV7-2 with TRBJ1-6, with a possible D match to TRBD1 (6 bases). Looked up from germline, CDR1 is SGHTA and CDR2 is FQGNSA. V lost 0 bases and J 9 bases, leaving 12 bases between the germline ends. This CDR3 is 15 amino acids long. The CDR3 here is CASSLAAGAGSPLHF. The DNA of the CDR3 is TGTGCCAGCAGCTTAGCCGCGGGGGCCGGTTCACCCCTCCACTTT.

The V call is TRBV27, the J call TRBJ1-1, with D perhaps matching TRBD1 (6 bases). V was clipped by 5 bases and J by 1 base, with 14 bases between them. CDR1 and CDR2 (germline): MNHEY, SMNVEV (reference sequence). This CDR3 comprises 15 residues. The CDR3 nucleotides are TGTGCCAGCAGTCAAATTCAGGGGTGGAACACTGAAGCTTTCTTT. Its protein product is CASSQIQGWNTEAFF.

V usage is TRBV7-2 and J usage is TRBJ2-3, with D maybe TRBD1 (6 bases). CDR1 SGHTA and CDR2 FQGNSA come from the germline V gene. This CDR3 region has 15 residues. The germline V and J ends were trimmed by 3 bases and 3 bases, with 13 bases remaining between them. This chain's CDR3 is CASSLLGAGTDTQYF. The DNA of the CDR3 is TGTGCCAGCAGCTTGTTGGGGGCAGGTACAGATACGCAGTATTTT.

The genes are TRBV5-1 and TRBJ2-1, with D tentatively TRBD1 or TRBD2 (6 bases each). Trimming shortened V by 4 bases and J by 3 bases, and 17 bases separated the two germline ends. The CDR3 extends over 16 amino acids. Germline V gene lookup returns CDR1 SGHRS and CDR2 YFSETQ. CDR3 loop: CASSPSWGAGYNEQFF. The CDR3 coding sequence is TGCGCCAGCAGCCCCTCTTGGGGGGCGGGCTACAATGAGCAGTTCTTC. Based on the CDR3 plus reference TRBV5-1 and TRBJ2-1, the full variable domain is KAGVTQTPRYLIKTRGQQVTLSCSPISGHRSVSWYQQTPGQGLQFLFEYFSETQRNKGNFPGRFSGRQFSNSRSEMNVSTLELGDSALYLCASSPSWGAGYNEQFFGPGTRLTVL.

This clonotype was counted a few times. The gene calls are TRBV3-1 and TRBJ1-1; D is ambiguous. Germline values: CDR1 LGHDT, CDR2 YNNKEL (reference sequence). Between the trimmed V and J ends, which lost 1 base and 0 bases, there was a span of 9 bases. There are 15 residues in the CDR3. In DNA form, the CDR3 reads TGTGCCAGCAGCCAAGGTGGGGTAATGAACACTGAAGCTTTCTTT. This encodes CASSQGGVMNTEAFF.

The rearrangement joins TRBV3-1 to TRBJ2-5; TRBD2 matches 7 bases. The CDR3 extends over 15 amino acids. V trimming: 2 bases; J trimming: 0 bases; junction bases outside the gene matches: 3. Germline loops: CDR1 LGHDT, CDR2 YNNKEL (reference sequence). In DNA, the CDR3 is TGTGCCAGCAGCCAAACCCTAGCGGACCAAGAGACCCAGTACTTC. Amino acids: CASSQTLADQETQYF.

The CDR3 DNA is TGTGCCACCGCGGACCAAGCGTACGAGCAGTACTTC. It codes for CATADQAYEQYF. The chain recombines TRBV6-5 with TRBJ2-7; D call uncertain. Deletions cut 10 bases from V and 4 bases from J, with 14 bases between. The germline gives CDR1 MNHEY, CDR2 SVGAGI. The CDR3 contains 12 residues.

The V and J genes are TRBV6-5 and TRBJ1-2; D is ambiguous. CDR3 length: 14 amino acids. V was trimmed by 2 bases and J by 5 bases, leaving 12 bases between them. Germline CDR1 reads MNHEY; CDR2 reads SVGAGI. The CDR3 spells CASSYTAAEYGYTF. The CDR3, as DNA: TGTGCCAGCAGTTACACGGCAGCTGAATATGGCTACACCTTC.

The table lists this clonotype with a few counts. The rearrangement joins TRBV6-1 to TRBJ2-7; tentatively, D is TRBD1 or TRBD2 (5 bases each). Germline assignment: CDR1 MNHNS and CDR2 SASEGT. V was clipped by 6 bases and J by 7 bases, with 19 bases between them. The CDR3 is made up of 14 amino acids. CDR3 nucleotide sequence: TGTGCCAGCAGCCTCACAAGGGGAGATCGAGAGCAGTACTTC. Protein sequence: CASSLTRGDREQYF.

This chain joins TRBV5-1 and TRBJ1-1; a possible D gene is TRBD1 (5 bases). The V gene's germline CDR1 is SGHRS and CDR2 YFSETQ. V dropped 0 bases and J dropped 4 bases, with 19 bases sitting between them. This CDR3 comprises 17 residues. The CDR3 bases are TGCGCCAGCAGCTTGGACCCGGGAAACTTTGGGGCCACTGAAGCTTTCTTT. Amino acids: CASSLDPGNFGATEAFF.

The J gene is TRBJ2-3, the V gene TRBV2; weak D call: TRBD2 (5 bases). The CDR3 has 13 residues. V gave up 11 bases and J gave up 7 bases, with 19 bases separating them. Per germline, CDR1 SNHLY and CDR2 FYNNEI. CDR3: CAGRAATSYTQYF. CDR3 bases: TGTGCCGGGCGGGCGGCAACAAGTTATACGCAGTATTTT. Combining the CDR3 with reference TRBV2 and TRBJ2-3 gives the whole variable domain EPEVTQTPSHQVTQMGQEVILRCVPISNHLYFYWYRQILGQKVEFLVSFYNNEISEKSEIFDDQFSVERPDGSNFTLKIRSTKLEDSAMYFCAGRAATSYTQYFGPGTRLTVL.

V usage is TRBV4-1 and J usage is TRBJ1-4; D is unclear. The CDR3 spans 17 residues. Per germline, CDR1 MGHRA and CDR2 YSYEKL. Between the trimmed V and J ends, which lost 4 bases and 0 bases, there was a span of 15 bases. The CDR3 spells CASSRSPPGATNEKLFF. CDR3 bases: TGCGCCAGCAGCCGGTCCCCTCCGGGCGCAACTAATGAAAAACTGTTTTTT.